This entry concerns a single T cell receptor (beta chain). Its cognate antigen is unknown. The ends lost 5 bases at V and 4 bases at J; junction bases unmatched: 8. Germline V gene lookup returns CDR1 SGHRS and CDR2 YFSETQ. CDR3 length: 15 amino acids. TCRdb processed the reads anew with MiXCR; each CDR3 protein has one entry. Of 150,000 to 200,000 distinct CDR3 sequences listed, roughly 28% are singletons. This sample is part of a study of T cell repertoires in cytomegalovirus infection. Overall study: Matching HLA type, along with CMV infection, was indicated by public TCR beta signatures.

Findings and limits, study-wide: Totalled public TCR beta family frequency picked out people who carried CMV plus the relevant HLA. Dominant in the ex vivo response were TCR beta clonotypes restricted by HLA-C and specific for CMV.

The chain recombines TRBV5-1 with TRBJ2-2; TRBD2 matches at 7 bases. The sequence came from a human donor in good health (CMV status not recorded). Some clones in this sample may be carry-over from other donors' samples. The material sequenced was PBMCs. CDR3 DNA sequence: TGCGCCAGCAGGGGGTCGGGGGGAAGCACCGGGGAGCTGTTTTTT. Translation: CASRGSGGSTGELFF.